Given below is one TCR beta chain in context. Its antigen is still unknown. V lost 5 bases, J lost 0 bases, and 17 bases lay in between. Germline V CDR1 and CDR2: SGHVS, FQNEAQ. The CDR3 loop spans 17 amino acids. Ophthalmopathy donors showed moderate-to-severe activity, CAS ≥3, NOSPECS ≥4 and a duration under 3 months. Sampling about 9.7 ml of fresh peripheral blood provided the PBMCs. Investigators amplified TCR beta CDR3 regions from RNA transcripts. An initial RT-PCR round employing HTBI primers preceded a second-round multiplex PCR. MiXCR was run by TCRdb on the multiplex PCR reads, yielding one entry per CDR3 protein. Of over 650,000 distinct CDR3 sequences in the sample, about 38% were seen once. These data come from a study of Graves' ophthalmopathy and Graves' hyperthyroidism. The study, taken as a whole, reports: Blood shared most expanded thyroid clonotypes above 0.001 frequency. Sensitivity of roughly 71% and specificity of approximately 76% were achieved by the model that predicted ophthalmopathy progression.

The TCR was taken from an adult man with Graves' ophthalmopathy. The chain carries TRBV7-8 and TRBJ2-1; unclear D gene. The sample comprised peripheral blood. CDR3 sequence: CASSNVVDISSYNEQFF. For the CDR3, the DNA is TGTGCCAGCAGCAACGTTGTCGACATAAGCTCCTACAATGAGCAGTTCTTC.